This T cell receptor beta chain was sequenced for a study of neurological immune-mediated disorders. General observations from the study: Healthy controls had more TCR clonal expansion than multiple sclerosis, which showed the least, whereas HTLV-1-associated myelopathy showed the most. Any association between clinical or MRI features and the multiple sclerosis repertoire cluster was absent.

Ten or more counts support this clonotype. What it recognizes is unknown. The cDNA was synthesized by 5'RACE incorporating 10-nucleotide random UMIs. Using its own MiXCR run on the 5' RACE reads, TCRdb lists one record per CDR3 protein. Among around 69,000 distinct CDR3 sequences, 4.5% to 5.5% were seen once, and the ten largest hold under 7.5%. The CDR3 spans 13 residues. V was shortened by 2 bases and J by 7 bases, with 12 bases between the two germline ends. The germline V gene has CDR1 SGHTS and CDR2 YDEGEE. Sequenced material: PBMCs. The receptor comes from a man between 25 and 39 years old with multiple sclerosis. The chain links TRBV5-8 to TRBJ1-2; D is uncertain. The CDR3 coding sequence is TGTGCCAGCAGCTTCGTGGGTCTACCTGGCTACACCTTC. Its protein product is CASSFVGLPGYTF.